The 23 T cell receptor beta chains in this list originate from one sample, sequenced in a study of cytomegalovirus exposure and HLA in healthy donors. A multiplex PCR was run with 60 Vbeta primers and 13 Jbeta primers. This table comes from immunoSEQ multiplex PCR, and its TCRdb copy is limited to in-frame clones, with some not included. In the table there are under 150,000 clones, 70% to 85% of which are singletons. Material: PBMCs. All receptors come from a male donor in good health and CMV-seronegative.

The chain couples TRBV12-5 to TRBJ2-1, with 14 bases matching TRBD2. Losses at the gene ends were 2 bases for V and 7 bases for J; bases not matched to a gene: 7. CDR3 length: 17 amino acids. CDR1 is LGHNT, CDR2 FRNRAP, per germline. For the CDR3, the DNA is TGTGCTAGTGGTTTGAGACTAGCGGGAGGGCCAGGAAATGAGCAGTTCTTC. This sequence encodes CASGLRLAGGPGNEQFF.

This chain links TRBV5-6 with TRBJ1-2; possible D gene TRBD1, 6 bases. V was pared by 1 base and J by 8 bases, with 21 bases between. The CDR3 consists of 16 residues. The germline V gene encodes CDR1 SGHDT and CDR2 YYEEEE. CDR3 sequence: CASSLRPWGLIRGYTF. The CDR3 nucleotides are TGTGCCAGCAGCTTGAGGCCCTGGGGGCTCATTAGGGGCTACACCTTC.

CDR3 residues: CASSLGTGVGTEAFF. For the CDR3, the DNA is TGTGCCAGCAGCTTGGGGACAGGGGTGGGCACTGAAGCTTTCTTT. The chain couples TRBV11-2 to TRBJ1-1; 10 positions match TRBD1. After removal of 3 bases from V and 4 bases from J, the junction contained 5 bases not matched to a gene. CDR1 and CDR2 (germline): SGHAT, FQNNGV. The CDR3 is made up of 15 amino acids.

The rearrangement links TRBV21-1 to TRBJ1-5. TRBV21-1 is termed a pseudogene. There are 20 residues in the CDR3. CDR3 residues: CASSNSGDSPVGGSNQPQHF. As DNA, the CDR3 is TGTGCCAGCAGCAATAGCGGGGACAGCCCTGTTGGTGGTAGCAATCAGCCCCAGCATTTT.

This clone was counted between two and nine times. The chain has TRBV6-5 and TRBJ2-1; TRBD2 agrees at 8 bases. This CDR3 has 15 residues. The germline gives CDR1 MNHEY, CDR2 SVGAGI. J was trimmed by 3 bases and V by 2 bases; bases with no gene match: 3. The CDR3 DNA is TGTGCCAGCAGTTACGAGGCGGGAGGCTACAATGAGCAGTTCTTC. This codes for CASSYEAGGYNEQFF.

This clone was observed a single time. This chain joins TRBV13 and TRBJ1-4, with D tentatively TRBD1 (6 bases). Germline loops: CDR1 PRHDT, CDR2 FYEKMQ (reference sequence). CDR3 size: 14 residues. The germline V and J ends were trimmed by 6 bases and 7 bases, with 15 bases remaining between them. The CDR3 nucleotides read TGTGCCAGCAGTCCTCCGGGACAAAGTGAAAAACTGTTTTTT. Translation: CASSPPGQSEKLFF.

V usage is TRBV27 and J usage is TRBJ2-3, with TRBD2 identical over 10 bases. Losses at the gene ends were 9 bases for V and 3 bases for J; bases not matched to a gene: 12. The CDR3 is 16 amino acids. Germline-derived CDR1 and CDR2 are MNHEY and SMNVEV (reference sequence). The CDR3 nucleotides are TGTGCCAGTGGCCGGACTAGCGGTTTTAGGACAGATACGCAGTATTTT. This gives the protein CASGRTSGFRTDTQYF.

CDR3 loop: CASRRTQSGANVLTF. CDR3 DNA: TGTGCCAGTAGGCGTACCCAATCTGGGGCCAACGTCCTGACTTTC. The chain uses TRBV19 and TRBJ2-6; D uncertain. This CDR3 has 15 amino acids. Germline V gene lookup returns CDR1 LNHDA and CDR2 SQIVND (reference sequence). Trimming removed 6 bases at V and 1 base at J, with 10 bases between.

The V call is TRBV4-3, the J call TRBJ1-2; tentatively, D is TRBD1 (5 bases). The CDR3 is made up of 14 amino acids. Germline V gene lookup returns CDR1 LGHNA and CDR2 YSLEER. The V end lost 0 bases, the J end lost 4 bases, and 9 bases lay between the germline ends. The CDR3 nucleotides read TGCGCCAGCAGCCAAGATCGGACAACCTATGGCTACACCTTC. Protein sequence: CASSQDRTTYGYTF.

In this sample, this clone turned up a few times. This chain links TRBV4-3 with TRBJ2-7; D is undetermined. In germline, CDR1 is LGHNA, CDR2 YSLEER. The CDR3 sequence is 15 residues long. The V gene lost 0 bases and the J gene lost 6 bases, with 15 bases spanning the gap. The CDR3 spells CASSQDGEVGSEQYF. The CDR3 nucleotides read TGCGCCAGCAGCCAAGACGGTGAGGTTGGTAGCGAGCAGTACTTC.

The chain joins TRBV7-6 to TRBJ2-2; D is possibly TRBD2 (7 bases). Germline CDR1 and CDR2: SGHVS and FNYEAQ. The CDR3 totals 15 residues. Trimming removed 0 bases at V and 3 bases at J, with 8 bases between. CDR3 loop: CASSLAGGDTGELFF. The CDR3 bases are TGTGCCAGCAGCTTAGCAGGGGGGGACACCGGGGAGCTGTTTTTT.

This sequence joins TRBV6-1 and TRBJ2-7; D might be TRBD1 (6 bases). Trimming stripped 8 bases from V and 1 base from J, with 9 bases between. CDR3 length: 12 residues. The germline V gene encodes CDR1 MNHNS and CDR2 SASEGT. CDR3 region: CASRDTSYEQYF. CDR3 bases: TGTGCCAGCCGGGACACTTCCTACGAGCAGTACTTC.

The chain employs TRBV5-6 and TRBJ2-7, with D possibly matching TRBD2 (6 bases). This CDR3 has 13 residues. Germline V lookup: CDR1 SGHDT, CDR2 YYEEEE. Trimming stripped 3 bases from V and 3 bases from J, with 10 bases between. In nucleotides, the CDR3 is TGTGCCAGCAGCTGGGAGGACCACTACGAGCAGTACTTC. Translated: CASSWEDHYEQYF.

The J gene is TRBJ2-1, the V gene TRBV29-1; 8 bases are shared with TRBD2. CDR1 is SQVTM and CDR2 is ANQGSEA in the germline V gene. The junction had 5 bases not matched to a gene; V was cut back by 2 bases and J by 2 bases. This CDR3 spans 15 amino acids. CDR3 protein: CSVELAGNPYNEQFF. In nucleotides, the CDR3 is TGCAGCGTTGAATTAGCGGGAAATCCCTACAATGAGCAGTTCTTC.

This clone has only one observation. V and J are TRBV9 and TRBJ2-7; TRBD1 agrees at 10 bases. J gave up 5 bases and V 3 bases, and 5 bases lay outside the gene matches. This CDR3 contains 14 residues. Germline V gene lookup returns CDR1 SGDLS and CDR2 YYNGEE. The CDR3 sequence: CASSAGTGVHEQYF. The CDR3, as DNA: TGTGCCAGCAGCGCCGGGACAGGGGTCCACGAGCAGTACTTC. Together with reference TRBV9 and TRBJ2-7, the CDR3 gives the full variable domain: DSGVTQTPKHLITATGQRVTLRCSPRSGDLSVYWYQQSLDQGLQFLIQYYNGEERAKGNILERFSAQQFPDLHSELNLSSLELGDSALYFCASSAGTGVHEQYFGPGTRLTVT.

The rearrangement links TRBV30 to TRBJ1-3; TRBD1 is a possible D gene (6 bases). Germline CDR1 GTSNPN, CDR2 SVGIG (reference sequence). The V end was cut by 2 bases, the J end by 0 bases, with 14 bases between. CDR3 length: 16 residues. The CDR3 DNA follows: TGTGCCTGGAGTTCCGACAGGACCAGCTCTGGAAACACCATATATTTT. Protein: CAWSSDRTSSGNTIYF.

This sequence joins TRBV19 and TRBJ2-1; D possibly corresponds to TRBD2 (6 bases). Germline assignment: CDR1 LNHDA and CDR2 SQIVND (reference sequence). This CDR3 spans 16 amino acids. Deletions cut 5 bases from V and 6 bases from J, with 20 bases between. CDR3 sequence reads: CASSLSTRARANEQFF. The CDR3 region has the DNA TGTGCCAGTAGTCTCTCGACTAGAGCAAGGGCCAATGAGCAGTTCTTC.

V gene TRBV7-2 combines with J gene TRBJ2-1; D ambiguous. Germline V gene sequence: CDR1 SGHTA, CDR2 FQGNSA. This CDR3 spans 15 amino acids. Trimming removed 5 bases at V and 5 bases at J, with 16 bases between. CDR3 amino acids: CASSHGSGDNNEQFF. As DNA, the CDR3 is TGTGCCAGCAGCCACGGTTCAGGTGACAACAATGAGCAGTTCTTC.

The genes are TRBV4-1 and TRBJ2-7; D might be TRBD1 (6 bases). V shed 3 bases and J shed 0 bases, with 9 bases lying between them. The CDR3 sequence is 14 residues long. Looked up from germline, CDR1 is MGHRA and CDR2 is YSYEKL. The CDR3 DNA reads TGCGCCAGCAGCCACTGGGACACCTCCTACGAGCAGTACTTC. This gives the protein CASSHWDTSYEQYF.

This clone was seen only once. The V gene is TRBV7-8, the J gene TRBJ1-4; possible D gene TRBD1, 6 bases. Germline-derived CDR1 and CDR2 are SGHVS and FQNEAQ. Trimming removed 5 bases from V and 15 bases from J, with 16 bases in between. The CDR3 sequence is 12 residues long. Here the CDR3 reads CASSIDRHSMFF. The CDR3 DNA follows: TGTGCCAGCAGCATCGACAGGCACTCTATGTTTTTT.

The V and J genes are TRBV20-1 and TRBJ1-1; TRBD1 matches at 8 bases. The CDR3 extends over 11 amino acids. With 7 bases clipped from V and 5 bases from J, the junction kept 3 bases outside the gene matches. Germline CDR1 and CDR2: DFQATT and SNEGSKA (reference sequence). The CDR3: CSVQGATEAFF. CDR3 nucleotides: TGCAGTGTCCAGGGGGCTACTGAAGCTTTCTTT.

This clone appeared a few times. The rearrangement links TRBV28 to TRBJ2-7; D is possibly TRBD2 (6 bases). This CDR3 is 13 amino acids long. Trimming left V 6 bases short and J 2 bases short, with 11 bases between. Germline values: CDR1 MDHEN, CDR2 SYDVKM. Here the CDR3 DNA reads TGTGCCAGCAGCCCGGGCGGGGCCTACGAGCAGTACTTC. Translated, it gives CASSPGGAYEQYF.

DNA for the CDR3: TGTGCCAGCAGCGACGGGACTAGCGGATACAATGAGCAGTTCTTC. It translates to CASSDGTSGYNEQFF. The chain has TRBV7-3 and TRBJ2-1, with 11 bases lining up with TRBD2. The CDR3 totals 15 residues. V gave up 5 bases and J gave up 4 bases; unmatched junction bases: 4. Germline V gene sequence: CDR1 SGHTA, CDR2 FQGTGA.